This paragraph covers one T cell receptor beta chain sequence. Assay used: immunoSEQ multiplex PCR; TCRdb lists only in-frame clones, some missing. The profile shows some 70,000 clones, more than 85% of them singletons. The germline CDR1 and CDR2 sequences are SGHTA and FQGNSA. Trimming removed 1 base from V and 5 bases from J, with 12 bases in between. This CDR3 region has 14 residues. This specimen belongs to a study of OX40 agonist ivuxolimab in advanced cancers. The sequences come from CD4+ or CD8+ T cells sorted from blood, collected in a trial of the OX40 agonist ivuxolimab. This chain joins TRBV7-2 and TRBJ2-7; D is unclear. The TCR comes from an adult with an advanced solid tumor such as melanoma, head and neck, liver or kidney cancer. CDR3 sequence: CASSLGAYLDEQYF. As DNA, the CDR3 is TGTGCCAGCAGCTTAGGGGCCTACTTGGACGAGCAGTACTTC.